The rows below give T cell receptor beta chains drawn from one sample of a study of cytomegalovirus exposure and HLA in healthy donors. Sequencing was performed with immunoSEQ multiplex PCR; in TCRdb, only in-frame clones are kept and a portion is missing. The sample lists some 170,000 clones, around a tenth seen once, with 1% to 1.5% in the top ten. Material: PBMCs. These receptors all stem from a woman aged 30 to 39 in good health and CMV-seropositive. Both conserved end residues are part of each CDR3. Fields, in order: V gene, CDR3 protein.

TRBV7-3	CASSLLSTDTQYF
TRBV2	CASSSPWRAGNQPQHF
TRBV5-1	CASSLAGSSTDTQYF
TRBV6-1	CASSGRVNYGYTF
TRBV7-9	CASSSRGFEAFF
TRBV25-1	CASSLTVNSPLHF
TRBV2	CASSDDRPGAGELFF
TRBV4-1	CASSQGLTSTDTQYF
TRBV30	CAWTDRVATNEKLFF
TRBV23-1	CASSQSGQGIAEAFF
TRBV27	CASSQPRTGSYEQYF
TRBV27	CASSPTQGANQPQHF
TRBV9	CASNPWDRGTYNEQFF
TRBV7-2	CASSPDFSAYEQYF
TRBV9	CASSVGTGTYNEQFF
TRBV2	CASSSTGGTGELFF
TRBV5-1	CASSTYGTVQETQYF
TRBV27	CASRPTGRTPYEQYF
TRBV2	CASSGRRGAETQYF
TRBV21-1	CASRRGGFSEQFF
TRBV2	CASSAGTSGRLEQYF
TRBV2	CASRPDFNEQFF
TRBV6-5	CASSRTGSNQPQHF
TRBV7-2	CASSFPGAREGEQFF
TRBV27	CASSLYLAGAGEQYF
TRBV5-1	CASSLEQGMSTEAFF
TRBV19	CASSLAGGAGELFF
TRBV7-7	CASSLLADRVSGNTIYF